This T cell receptor beta chain was sequenced for a study of cytomegalovirus exposure and HLA in healthy donors (dated by TCRdb to the late 2010s). A note on the overall study: An earlier analysis of roughly 500 of the donors reported about 250 Gb of sequence data and 100 million to 140 million unique TCR beta sequences from some 180 million T cells. Around 320 gigabases of sequencing data and 78 million or so unique TCR sequences were included in an early release covering 550 to 650 HLA-typed donors. All discovery cohort repertoires had been generated using a single sequencing platform. High-throughput TCR immunosequencing, statistical association of individual TCRs with disease status, and machine learning were combined to predict cytomegalovirus infection status. Of the roughly 400 genotyped donors, approximately 82% fell in the genetic ancestry cluster associated with self-reported Caucasian donors. Among about 360 genotyped donors of the cohort, an average of approximately 240,000 unique TCR beta nucleotide sequences were sequenced per donor, 15% to 20% of them non-productive. In addition to the first cohort of 666 subjects, a separate validation cohort of some 120 different subjects was used. A later analysis re-examined previously published TCR beta repertoires from 600 to 700 donors and added high-resolution HLA genotyping to investigate patterns of TCR occurrence. The aim of the study was to test whether cataloging public T cell receptors could identify signatures of past pathogen exposure. In a later genetic analysis, genome-wide SNP genotypes for about three fifths of the 666 donors were used, and that subset was treated as a discovery cohort. The study profiled the T cell repertoires of 500 to 800 subjects by immunosequencing and related them to cytomegalovirus serostatus. The later analysis used no new phenotypic data to find candidate immune exposures, relying instead on TCR beta sequences and their occurrence across donors. Typing coverage differed by locus: A, B, C, DRB1 and DQB1 were typed in roughly 620-630 donors, DQA1 in about 500, DPA1 in some 570, and DPB1 in just under 490. Donor age, sex, ethnicity and CMV serostatus were compiled alongside the repertoire data. Four or five DR-DQ haplotypes were handled as single units for association and clustering because linkage in the cohort was strong. To decide whether each TCR beta V gene segment behaved as functional or pseudogenic, an earlier analysis of 587 of the donors relied on high-throughput TCR beta sequencing. Class I and class II HLA loci were covered by the typing at four-digit resolution. Points the paper makes about the study in general: This cohort had only TCR beta chains sequenced, and the lack of alpha or paired-chain data limited which features could be detected. A few of the identified cytomegalovirus-associated TCR beta chains were confirmed in vitro to be specific for cytomegalovirus antigens. A total of 150 to 200 TCR beta chains were listed by the study as associated with cytomegalovirus. Because counts were too low, roughly 17 rarely observed V segments, including chromosome 9 orphons, were left out of the earlier analysis of roughly 600 of the donors. In a later analysis, HLA-associated TCR beta chains were found to be more clonally expanded and to have lower generation probabilities than equally common non-associated chains. In a later analysis, TCR association rates were found to vary across HLA loci, with the most associated TCRs seen for DRB1 alleles and the fewest for HLA-C alleles. Because some donors lacked HLA typing at each locus, the association tests relied only on the typed subset. A further reported finding was that TCR beta sequences accurately predicted the HLA-A and HLA-B alleles for most subjects in the first cohort. Immune exposure information for the cohort was limited to CMV serostatus. Across donors, most TCR sequences were observed very rarely, whereas some public TCRs were present in many individuals. Correlated functional status among segregating V segments might be attributable to linkage disequilibrium, but an unknown experimental factor could not be ruled out. According to a later analysis, most CMV-associated TCR beta chains appeared to be HLA-restricted, and the HLA associations seemed to be driven largely by CMV exposure. The authors suggested that the approach could potentially be generalized to other disease states and immunological phenotypes. Several of the top co-occurrence clusters appeared to be linked to parvovirus B19, influenza, CMV and Epstein-Barr virus, according to a later analysis. Strong co-occurrence of HLA alleles, especially DR and DQ, made assigning TCR associations to individual alleles difficult. A later genetic analysis reported fewer N-insertions in productive TCRs among donors in an Asian-associated ancestry cluster than the roughly 670-donor mean. Because the 87-base-pair reads could not distinguish some IMGT-functional V segments, including TRBV6-2 and TRBV6-3, those segments were excluded. An earlier analysis of approximately 590 of the donors showed that most TCR beta V segments appeared in productive rearrangements either about 87% or about 30% of the time, which broadly matched IMGT annotations. In a later genetic analysis, a missense DCLRE1C variant was associated with V-gene and J-gene trimming of TCR beta chains, and the association was replicated in an independent cohort. A cluster of highly shared sequence variants was judged likely to be a technical artifact of the sequencing pipeline. Presence/absence analyses assumed roughly uniform sequencing depth across donors, an assumption that may not hold. The classifier was reported to diagnose cytomegalovirus status with high specificity and sensitivity in both the original cohort and the validation cohort. A later analysis associated roughly 17,000 TCR beta sequences with specific HLA alleles at a false discovery rate of 0.05.

CDR1 is given as LNHDA and CDR2 as SQIVND, both from the germline V gene (reference sequence). The CDR3 spans 14 residues, from the cysteine through the phenylalanine. Left in the record is the CDR3 DNA by itself, 42 bases read in frame from the first base. The junction shows trimming of 6 bases on V and 7 bases on J, and the gene matches do not reach 8 bases of it. The cohort comprised 666 healthy bone marrow donors. At the time of sampling, every cohort member was nominally healthy, though immune exposures that went unrecorded were likely present. The donor was CMV seronegative and belonged to the group of around 400 seronegative cohort members. A peripheral blood sample was provided by each donor, and peripheral blood mononuclear cells were used for TCR beta sequencing. Genomic DNA was extracted from the blood cell samples with the Qiagen DNeasy Blood Extraction Kit. With respect to this clone: Its binding antigen is unknown. Per-base quality was not reported, and no clone a single base away is much larger than it.

Libraries came from the immunoSEQ multiplex PCR assay. For the multiplex PCR, a mixture combining 60 forward primers for TCR Vbeta segments and 13 reverse primers for TCR Jbeta segments was used. The CDR3 region of rearranged TCR beta genes was amplified from genomic DNA by a multiplex PCR assay. The Illumina HiSeq System was used to sequence the amplified TCR beta libraries as 87-base-pair reads. Processing in the source paper ran as follows. A later analysis counted approximately 74 million unique TCR beta chains across the 550 to 700 repertoires, and around 12 million of these chains were shared by at least two donors. Raw reads were error-corrected and collapsed into unique sequences by a nearest-neighbor algorithm in which closely related sequences were merged to remove PCR and sequencing errors. V, D and J gene segments were assigned by aligning CDR3 sequences to IMGT reference sequences. For a sequence to be retained, at least a six-nucleotide match to both a V gene segment and a J gene segment was required. Rearrangements were called productive when the CDR3 lacked stop codons and stayed in frame with V and J; all others were non-productive. Following IMGT convention, CDR3 was defined as the stretch from the second conserved V-encoded cysteine to the conserved J-encoded phenylalanine. In an earlier analysis of around 640 of the donors, sequences lacking an unambiguous match to a single V gene segment were excluded. An earlier analysis of 587 of the donors classified V segments as functional when productive rearrangements were above 56.7% and as segregating when the standard deviation between donors was above 5%. A statistical classification framework was built to diagnose cytomegalovirus status from the catalog of TCR beta chain sequences. A later analysis assigned V and J genes by comparing TCR nucleotide sequences with IMGT/GENE-DB human TR gene sequences. A later analysis assigned CDR3 sequences and most-parsimonious VDJ recombination scenarios with the TCRdist pipeline. In a later analysis, each TCR beta chain was defined by its CDR3 amino acid sequence together with its V-gene family, and reads without a unique V-gene family were excluded. A later analysis removed 500 to 600 highly shared, low-generation-probability nucleotide sequences to deal with suspected cross-contamination and a sequencing artifact. In a later analysis, a clonal expansion index was calculated for each public chain from normalized within-repertoire ranks of inferred template counts. In a later analysis, generation probabilities were computed with a VDJ recombination model fitted to out-of-frame rearrangements, and the resulting probabilities were checked against IGoR. In a later analysis, TCR-TCR, TCR-HLA and TCR-CMV co-occurrence was scored with hypergeometric tests, and a repertoire-size bias correction was applied to TCR pairs. To estimate false discovery rates, a later analysis permuted the HLA or CMV assignments 20 times. In a later analysis, co-occurring TCRs were grouped with DBSCAN, and TCRdist sequence similarity was added when clustering was performed within HLA-allele-positive subsets. Repertoires with fewer than 30,000 or more than 120,000 public chains, plus five repertoires with anomalous nucleotide sharing, were excluded from co-occurrence clustering. TCRdb stores this immuneACCESS table with in-frame sequences only. Part of the clones is absent; in the studies checked, under half of the shortfall reflects unresolved V genes, and no reason is known for the rest. D and trimming were read from the DNA, whereas the V and J calls and clone size are those reported in that table. This sample gives approximately 140,000 clones in total; about 79% of them show up just once. The ten largest clones represent roughly 2.7% of the sample.

The sequencing sample was made of PBMCs. Recombination joined TRBV19 with TRBJ2-2; 7 bases in between match TRBD1. The TCR originated in a man in his fifties or sixties in good health and CMV-seronegative. The CDR3 region reads CASSPKTGFGELFF. The DNA is TGTGCCAGTAGCCCTAAGACAGGGTTCGGGGAGCTGTTTTTT.